What follows are 28 T cell receptor beta chains derived from one specimen sequenced in a study of T cell repertoires in cytomegalovirus infection. Each CDR3 protein is one row after TCRdb ran MiXCR on the reads. The repertoire holds over 300,000 distinct CDR3 sequences, with roughly 9.5% as singletons. The sequenced sample consisted of PBMCs. These receptors were taken from a human donor in good health (CMV status not recorded). Some clones in this sample may be carry-over from other donors' samples.

The chain is built from TRBV6-2 or TRBV6-3 and TRBJ1-1; TRBD1 matches 9 bases. This CDR3 has 14 residues. Germline lookup yields CDR1 MNHEY and CDR2 SVGEGT. The V segment lost 5 bases and the J segment 10 bases; nucleotides outside the gene matches: 11. This CDR3 is CASSLTGTGTAAFF. CDR3 in DNA: TGTGCCAGCAGTCTCACCGGGACAGGGACGGCAGCTTTCTTT.

J is TRBJ1-2 and V is TRBV7-9, with D uncertain. The length of the CDR3 is 15 residues. The V and J ends lost 5 bases and 8 bases respectively, with 21 bases between them. Germline CDR1 reads SEHNR; CDR2 reads FQNEAQ (reference sequence). The CDR3 is CASSRNLRGGRGYTF. CDR3 in DNA: TGTGCCAGCAGCCGCAACCTACGTGGAGGCCGAGGCTACACCTTC.

This clonotype occurred a few times. The chain uses TRBV11-1 and TRBJ1-6; TRBD1 might be the D (6 bases). Germline lookup yields CDR1 SGHAT and CDR2 FQDESV (reference sequence). This CDR3 has 13 amino acids. Trimming cost V 3 bases and J 9 bases, with 9 bases left between them. This CDR3 reads CASSLNRVSPLHF. CDR3 bases: TGTGCCAGCAGCTTGAACAGGGTTTCACCCCTCCACTTT.

There are many counts of this clonotype. This rearrangement joins TRBV7-2 to TRBJ2-3; D is unclear. With 4 bases removed from V and 2 bases from J, the gap between germline ends came to 4 bases. CDR1 is SGHTA, CDR2 FQGNSA, per germline. CDR3 length equals 12 residues. The CDR3 DNA reads TGTGCCAGCAGCTCATACACAGATACGCAGTATTTT. As protein: CASSSYTDTQYF.

Details on this clonotype: This could be a read error, since a much larger clone is one nucleotide away. V is TRBV19 and J is TRBJ2-1; the match to TRBD2 covers 8 bases. CDR3 size: 16 residues. Germline V gene lookup returns CDR1 LNHDA and CDR2 SQIVND (reference sequence). The CDR3 here is CASGMGGRTLYNEQFF. The CDR3 bases are TGTGCCAGTGGTATGGGCGGGAGGACCCTGTACAATGAGCAGTTCTTC. Based on the CDR3 plus reference TRBV19 and TRBJ2-1, the full variable domain is DGGITQSPKYLFRKEGQNVTLSCEQNLNHDAMYWYRQDPGQGLRLIYYSQIVNDFQKGDIAEGYSVSREKKESFPLTVTSAQKNPTAFYLCASGMGGRTLYNEQFFGPGTRLTVL.

This chain connects TRBV28 to TRBJ1-4, with no clear D. The CDR3 is 12 amino acids. Trimming took off 2 bases at V and 15 bases at J, with 13 bases between the two ends. Per the germline V gene, CDR1 is MDHEN and CDR2 is SYDVKM. CDR3 DNA sequence: TGTGCCAGCAGTTTAGCTGACACCCGTTTGTTTTTT. This codes for CASSLADTRLFF.

This clonotype has only a few counts. This chain links TRBV19 with TRBJ1-1; 7 bases align to TRBD1. This CDR3 contains 13 residues. CDR1 is LNHDA, CDR2 SQIVND, per germline (reference sequence). With V trimmed by 8 bases and J by 5 bases, 8 bases remained unmatched. The CDR3 bases are TGTGCCAGTGGCCTAGGGGGCGAGACTGAAGCTTTCTTT. It encodes CASGLGGETEAFF.

The chain links TRBV27 to TRBJ2-7; 7 bases are a match to TRBD1. V lost 6 bases to trimming and J lost 6 bases; unmatched junction nucleotides: 8. There are 13 residues in the CDR3. The germline V gene encodes CDR1 MNHEY and CDR2 SMNVEV (reference sequence). CDR3 loop: CASRLDRHREQYF. DNA for the CDR3: TGTGCCAGCAGACTGGACAGGCATCGCGAGCAGTACTTC.

This clonotype showed up just a few times. The chain employs TRBV6-2 or TRBV6-3 and TRBJ2-1, with 9 bases aligning to TRBD1. Germline CDR1 is MNHEY and CDR2 is SVGEGT. With 4 bases clipped from V and 2 bases from J, the junction kept 3 bases outside the gene matches. The CDR3 is 15 amino acids. The CDR3 loop is CASSWGQGPYNEQFF. The CDR3, as DNA: TGTGCCAGCAGTTGGGGACAGGGACCCTACAATGAGCAGTTCTTC.

The chain is built from TRBV30 and TRBJ2-1, with D hard to call. Germline lookup yields CDR1 GTSNPN and CDR2 SVGIG (reference sequence). The CDR3 contains 12 residues. V gave up 0 bases and J gave up 7 bases, with 7 bases separating them. The CDR3 region is CAWSVYQNEQFF. Here the CDR3 DNA reads TGTGCCTGGAGTGTATACCAAAATGAGCAGTTCTTC.

This clonotype was observed at least ten times. The chain combines TRBV7-2 with TRBJ2-3; D possibly uses TRBD1 or TRBD2 (7 bases each). Between the trimmed V and J ends, which lost 6 bases and 3 bases, there was a span of 13 bases. CDR3 length equals 14 residues. The V gene's germline CDR1 is SGHTA and CDR2 FQGNSA. For the CDR3, the DNA is TGTGCCAGCAGGCCAGGGGGGGCAACAGATACGCAGTATTTT. Protein: CASRPGGATDTQYF. Filled out from reference TRBV7-2 and TRBJ2-3, the complete variable domain reads GAGVSQSPSNKVTEKGKDVELRCDPISGHTALYWYRQSLGQGLEFLIYFQGNSAPDKSGLPSDRFSAERTGGSVSTLTIQRTQQEDSAVYLCASRPGGATDTQYFGPGTRLTVL.

This clonotype showed up many times. This chain joins TRBV20-1 and TRBJ2-5; a possible D gene is TRBD2 (6 bases). Germline V CDR1 and CDR2: DFQATT, SNEGSKA (reference sequence). V lost 0 bases, J lost 5 bases, and 16 bases lay in between. The CDR3 consists of 15 residues. The CDR3 is CSARDPRSGGETQYF. The CDR3 DNA reads as TGCAGTGCTAGAGACCCTAGGAGTGGGGGGGAGACCCAGTACTTC.

About this clonotype: This may stem from a read error, because a much larger clone lies one nucleotide away. The chain carries TRBV6-5 and TRBJ2-5; TRBD2 is a possible D gene (5 bases). The CDR3 runs 14 residues. The germline V gene encodes CDR1 MNHEY and CDR2 SVGAGI. Here the CDR3 reads CVSSSGWAQETQYF. Written as DNA, the CDR3 is TGTGTCAGCAGTTCGGGGTGGGCACAAGAGACCCAGTACTTC.

This chain connects TRBV6-2 or TRBV6-3 to TRBJ2-7; TRBD2 agrees at 8 bases. The CDR3 spans 15 residues. V lost 6 bases to trimming and J lost 2 bases; unmatched junction nucleotides: 9. In germline, CDR1 is MNHEY, CDR2 SVGEGT. Written as DNA, the CDR3 is TGTGCCAGCAGAAACGGGGGGGCAGGCACCTACGAGCAGTACTTC. Translating it yields CASRNGGAGTYEQYF.

The gene calls are TRBV12-3 or TRBV12-4 and TRBJ2-3; tentative D call: TRBD1 (6 bases). The J call may be faulty, since TRBJ1-5 better matches the DNA end. CDR3 length: 15 residues. CDR3 coding DNA: TGTGCCAGCGCGAGCTCCGGGGGCACCTTGGATACGCAGCATTTT. Protein sequence: CASASSGGTLDTQHF.

This clonotype showed up just a few times. V and J are TRBV7-2 and TRBJ2-1, with 7 bases lining up with TRBD2. Germline V CDR1 and CDR2: SGHTA, FQGNSA. The CDR3 spans 18 residues. After removal of 0 bases from V and 7 bases from J, the junction contained 15 bases not matched to a gene. The CDR3 is CASSLAGVRGGSSNEQFF. CDR3 sequence (DNA): TGTGCCAGCAGCTTAGCGGGGGTTCGAGGCGGGAGCTCGAATGAGCAGTTCTTC.

This clonotype appeared a few times. The chain recombines TRBV7-6 with TRBJ1-3; 7 bases match TRBD1. Germline V lookup: CDR1 SGHVS, CDR2 FNYEAQ. The CDR3 runs 14 residues. The V and J ends lost 4 bases and 3 bases, in that order; junction bases with no gene match: 3. CDR3 in amino acids: CASSSDRIGNTIYF. CDR3 nucleotide sequence: TGTGCCAGCAGCTCGGACAGGATTGGAAACACCATATATTTT.

This clonotype was picked up many times. The J gene is TRBJ1-2, the V gene TRBV7-2; unclear D gene. V was clipped by 3 bases and J by 8 bases, with 10 bases between them. Germline assignment: CDR1 SGHTA and CDR2 FQGNSA. The CDR3 loop spans 12 amino acids. CDR3 amino acids: CASSFRQRGYTF. In nucleotides, the CDR3 is TGTGCCAGCAGCTTCCGGCAGAGGGGCTACACCTTC.

This clonotype was detected a few times. The chain joins TRBV20-1 to TRBJ1-5; D is uncertain. This CDR3 is built from 12 residues. The germline CDR1 and CDR2 sequences are DFQATT and SNEGSKA (reference sequence). V was clipped by 6 bases and J by 1 base, with 7 bases between them. The CDR3 bases are TGCAGTGCCAAGAGAAGCAATCAGCCCCAGCATTTT. This translates into CSAKRSNQPQHF.

On this clonotype itself: This may be a read error: a much more frequent sequence differs by one nucleotide. The chain joins TRBV7-2 to TRBJ2-2, with D perhaps TRBD2 (5 bases). The CDR3 is 14 amino acids. The germline V gene has CDR1 SGHTA and CDR2 FQGNSA. The CDR3 nucleotides read TGTGCCAGCAGCTTAGTGAGGTTAACCGGGGAGCTGATTTTT. It is translated as CASSLVRLTGELIF. The full variable domain, with the rest looked up from reference TRBV7-2 and TRBJ2-2, is GAGVSQSPSNKVTEKGKDVELRCDPISGHTALYWYRQSLGQGLEFLIYFQGNSAPDKSGLPSDRFSAERTGGSVSTLTIQRTQQEDSAVYLCASSLVRLTGELIFGEGSRLTVL.

This chain uses TRBV19 with TRBJ1-1, with 8 bases that match TRBD1. The CDR3 totals 13 residues. V shed 5 bases, J shed 6 bases, and the junction held 5 bases outside the gene matches. Germline values: CDR1 LNHDA, CDR2 SQIVND (reference sequence). The CDR3 sequence is CASSGDRRPEAFF. The CDR3 DNA reads TGTGCCAGTAGTGGGGACAGGAGGCCTGAAGCTTTCTTT.

This chain joins TRBV20-1 and TRBJ1-2; possibly TRBD1 for D (5 bases). The germline V and J ends were trimmed by 2 bases and 5 bases, with 9 bases remaining between them. Germline assignment: CDR1 DFQATT and CDR2 SNEGSKA (reference sequence). The CDR3 extends over 12 amino acids. As DNA, the CDR3 is TGCAGTGCTAGAACCCGACAGTATGGCTACACCTTC. It yields the protein CSARTRQYGYTF.

This clonotype has only a few counts. This rearrangement joins TRBV7-9 to TRBJ1-1; the D is unclear. The CDR3 length is 12 residues. The V and J ends lost 5 bases and 2 bases respectively, with 6 bases between them. Germline V lookup: CDR1 SEHNR, CDR2 FQNEAQ (reference sequence). The CDR3 DNA is TGTGCCAGCAGCGCTGGTAACACTGAAGCTTTCTTT. Translated: CASSAGNTEAFF.

This clonotype was seen more than once but under ten times. V usage is TRBV10-3 and J usage is TRBJ2-7; 7 nucleotides align to TRBD1. V lost 11 bases and J lost 0; bases outside the gene matches: 4. Germline V gives CDR1 ENHRY, CDR2 SYGVKD. The CDR3 length is 12 residues. The CDR3 here is CAAGDSSYEQYF. CDR3 nucleotide sequence: TGTGCCGCCGGGGACAGCTCCTACGAGCAGTACTTC.

At least ten counts were recorded for this clonotype. The chain joins TRBV7-2 to TRBJ2-3, with TRBD2 as a possible D gene (5 bases). The germline gives CDR1 SGHTA, CDR2 FQGNSA. The CDR3 consists of 14 residues. The V end was cut by 4 bases, the J end by 5 bases, with 13 bases between. In nucleotides, the CDR3 is TGTGCCAGCAGCTCTCAGGTAGCGATAGATACGCAGTATTTT. Residues: CASSSQVAIDTQYF.

The CDR3 coding sequence is TGTGCCAGCAGTCACATAGGGAGCGGGAGTCCGCTAAATGAGCAGTTCTTC. Protein product: CASSHIGSGSPLNEQFF. This chain connects TRBV6-1 to TRBJ2-1; 8 nucleotides match TRBD2. The CDR3 sequence is 17 residues long. CDR1 and CDR2 from the germline V gene are MNHNS and SASEGT. The V gene end was trimmed by 5 bases and the J gene end by 7 bases; junction bases not matched to a gene: 16.

This clonotype was seen more than once but under ten times. The V call is TRBV27, the J call TRBJ2-7; possible D gene TRBD1, 5 bases. Between the trimmed V and J ends, which lost 8 bases and 5 bases, there was a span of 22 bases. CDR3 length: 15 amino acids. From germline, CDR1 is MNHEY and CDR2 SMNVEV (reference sequence). The CDR3 loop reads CASPIFPGLGNEQYF. DNA for the CDR3: TGTGCCAGCCCGATTTTTCCAGGGTTAGGGAACGAGCAGTACTTC.

This clonotype was recorded a few times. The chain uses TRBV20-1 and TRBJ2-1, with a weak D call TRBD2 (5 bases). The ends were cut back, 0 bases at V and 7 bases at J, with 13 bases in the middle. CDR3 length: 14 amino acids. Germline loops: CDR1 DFQATT, CDR2 SNEGSKA (reference sequence). The CDR3 here is CSARDARGRNEQFF. As DNA, the CDR3 is TGCAGTGCTAGAGACGCCCGGGGTCGGAATGAGCAGTTCTTC.